The rows below give T cell receptor beta chains drawn from one sample of a study of OX40 agonist ivuxolimab in advanced cancers. The table came from immunoSEQ multiplex PCR; TCRdb's copy has only in-frame clones and leaves some out. The sample includes under 80,000 clones, around 84% of them seen just once. Sequencing used CD4+ or CD8+ T cells sorted from blood, obtained in a trial of the OX40 agonist ivuxolimab. Source of these receptors: an adult with an advanced solid tumor such as melanoma, head and neck, liver or kidney cancer. CDR3s include the opening cysteine and the closing phenylalanine or tryptophan. D genes are given only for firm matches. Not every row has a clone size; where given, it reads once, few, many or a size class.

J gene | D gene | V gene | clone size | CDR3 DNA | CDR3 protein
TRBJ2-6 | NA | TRBV18 | NA | TGTGCCAGCTCACCTTTACCGTGGGCCAACGTCCTGACTTTC | CASSPLPWANVLTF
TRBJ2-7 | NA | TRBV6-5 | NA | TGTGCCAGCGGTCGGGCCGCCTACGAGCAGTACTTC | CASGRAAYEQYF
TRBJ2-4 | NA | TRBV19 | NA | TGTGCCAGTAGTATCTTAAGGGGGGCGGGCAAAAACATTCAGTACTTC | CASSILRGAGKNIQYF
TRBJ2-1 | NA | TRBV19 | once | TGTGCCAGTAGTATTTTTGGTGGTGAGCAGTTCTTC | CASSIFGGEQFF
TRBJ2-5 | NA | TRBV27 | NA | TGTGCCAGCAGTTTATCAGGGGAGACCCAGTACTTC | CASSLSGETQYF
TRBJ1-1 | NA | TRBV6-5 | NA | TGTGCCAGCAGTAGGACAGCGAACACTGAAGCTTTCTTT | CASSRTANTEAFF
TRBJ1-2 | NA | TRBV19 | NA | TGTGCCAGTAGTATAGAACATAACTATGGCTACACCTTC | CASSIEHNYGYTF
TRBJ2-7 | TRBD2 | TRBV4-1 | once | TGCGCCAGCAGCCAAGACCCTAGCGGCCTCTCCTACGAGCAGTACTTC | CASSQDPSGLSYEQYF
TRBJ2-2 | TRBD1 | TRBV10-1 | NA | TGCGCCAGCAGTGAGGCTTTAACCCCGGGACAGCACACCGGGGAGCTGTTTTTT | CASSEALTPGQHTGELFF
TRBJ1-1 | NA | TRBV10-3 | NA | TGTGCCATCAGTGCTATCGGAGACGGCACTGAAGCTTTCTTT | CAISAIGDGTEAFF
TRBJ2-2 | TRBD2 | TRBV19 | once | TGTGCCAGTGGCTCCCGGGGGGGCGGCACCGGGGAGCTGTTTTTT | CASGSRGGGTGELFF
TRBJ2-7 | NA | TRBV11-2 | once | TGTGCCAGCACCTCCGCCGGAAGGATCGAGCAGTACTTC | CASTSAGRIEQYF
TRBJ2-1 | TRBD1 | TRBV7-2 | NA | TGTGCCAGCAGCCTGACCGGGACAGGGGTACCTGTTGAGCAGTTCTTC | CASSLTGTGVPVEQFF
TRBJ1-4 | NA | TRBV19 | NA | TGTGCCAGTGAAAATGAAAAACTGTTTTTT | CASENEKLFF
TRBJ2-3 | TRBD2 | TRBV10-3 | NA | TGTGCCACCGGACTAGCGGGAGATACGCAGTATTTT | CATGLAGDTQYF
TRBJ2-5 | NA | TRBV20-1 | NA | TGCAGTGTACTGGAGACCCAGTACTTC | CSVLETQYF
TRBJ2-3 | NA | TRBV5-1 | NA | TGCGCCAGCAGCTTTAATGCGCAGAGTACGCAGTATTTT | CASSFNAQSTQYF
TRBJ2-2 | TRBD2 | TRBV6-5 | NA | TGTGCCAGCAGTTCCAAGCGGGGGGACCGGGAAGGGGAGCTGTTTTTT | CASSSKRGDREGELFF
TRBJ2-1 | NA | TRBV11-2 | NA | TGTGCCAGCAGGGGGCCCAATGAGCAGTTCTTC | CASRGPNEQFF
TRBJ2-5 | TRBD2 | TRBV30 | NA | TGTGCCTGGAGTGTACGGGGCAGCGGGAAAGAGACCCAGTACTTC | CAWSVRGSGKETQYF
TRBJ2-7 | TRBD1 | TRBV19 | NA | TGTGCCAGTAGGCCCGGGACAGACTACGAGCAGTACTTC | CASRPGTDYEQYF
TRBJ1-2 | NA | TRBV28 | once | TGTGCCAGCAGTCCCGTCGCGACAGGCCGTCTGTATGGCTACACCTTC | CASSPVATGRLYGYTF
TRBJ2-1 | TRBD2 | TRBV6-6 | NA | TGTGCCAGCAGTTCATCCGCTTCGGGGAGGGATGAGCAGTTCTTC | CASSSSASGRDEQFF
TRBJ2-5 | TRBD2 | TRBV6-5 | NA | TGTGCCAGCAGTTACGCCTCTAGCGGGGGTGAGACCCAGTACTTC | CASSYASSGGETQYF
TRBJ2-4 | NA | TRBV19 | NA | TGTGCCAGTAGCACAGGGATCAAAAACATTCAGTACTTC | CASSTGIKNIQYF
TRBJ2-5 | TRBD1 | TRBV9 | NA | TGTGCCAGCAGCGTAGGAGGGGGCTTAGAGACCCAGTACTTC | CASSVGGGLETQYF
TRBJ1-5 | TRBD1 | TRBV28 | NA | TGTGTCAACAGGGGGCTGAGGGGCAATCAGCCCCAGCATTTT | CVNRGLRGNQPQHF
TRBJ1-6 | NA | TRBV30 | NA | TGTGCCTGGAGTCTCTTCTCTAATTCACCCCTCCACTTT | CAWSLFSNSPLHF
TRBJ2-2 | NA | TRBV5-1 | NA | TGCGCCAGCAGCCCCGGTGAGACCGGGGAGCTGTTTTTT | CASSPGETGELFF
TRBJ2-4 | TRBD1 | TRBV5-4 | NA | TGTGCCAGCAGTTTGGGACAGGGGGACATTCAGTACTTC | CASSLGQGDIQYF
TRBJ1-2 | NA | TRBV10-3 | NA | TGTGCCATCAGCCGAGACAGTGAGGCGAACTATGGCTACACCTTC | CAISRDSEANYGYTF
TRBJ1-2 | NA | TRBV19 | NA | TGTGCCAGTAAGGGCTGGTCACGGAACTATGGCTACACCTTC | CASKGWSRNYGYTF
TRBJ2-3 | NA | TRBV19 | NA | TGTGCCAGTACATTGGGCCAGAGCACAGATACGCAGTATTTT | CASTLGQSTDTQYF
TRBJ2-6 | TRBD2 | TRBV9 | NA | TGTGCCACCGGGAGGGGGTCCTTTGGGGCCAACGTCCTGACTTTC | CATGRGSFGANVLTF
TRBJ2-3 | NA | TRBV11-2 | NA | TGTGCCAGCAGCCCTTCCGGCGTCCCAGATACGCAGTATTTT | CASSPSGVPDTQYF
TRBJ1-6 | NA | TRBV30 | few | TGTGCCTGGAGTTTAATGACCGGGACTCGGGATTCACCCCTCCACTTT | CAWSLMTGTRDSPLHF
TRBJ2-7 | NA | TRBV5-4 | NA | TGTGCCAGCAGCTTGGTGGGCGGGGACTACGAGCAGTACTTC | CASSLVGGDYEQYF
TRBJ2-5 | TRBD1 | TRBV5-1 | once | TGCGCCAGCAGCCGGACAGGGGGCGCGGAGACCCAGTACTTC | CASSRTGGAETQYF
TRBJ2-7 | NA | TRBV27 | once | TGTGCCAGCAGTTCCGGTGGGAGTGCAGGGGAGCAGTACTTC | CASSSGGSAGEQYF
TRBJ1-4 | NA | TRBV2 | NA | TGTGCCAGCACTCGGGGCAGGGCAGCAACTAATGAAAAACTGTTTTTT | CASTRGRAATNEKLFF
TRBJ2-3 | TRBD1 | TRBV29-1 | NA | TGCAGCGTTACAGGGGCAGATACGCAGTATTTT | CSVTGADTQYF
TRBJ2-4 | NA | TRBV5-1 | NA | TGCGCCAGCAGCTCAACCCCAAGCCTTCCCGGGGGAAACATTCAGTACTTC | CASSSTPSLPGGNIQYF
TRBJ1-2 | NA | TRBV28 | NA | TGTGCCAGCAGTTTTCCACCCCCAGAAAATAACTATGGCTACACCTTC | CASSFPPPENNYGYTF
TRBJ1-1 | TRBD1 | TRBV7-3 | NA | TGTGCCAGCAGTTTCACAGGGGGCACTGAAGCTTTCTTT | CASSFTGGTEAFF
TRBJ2-7 | TRBD2 | TRBV5-6 | NA | TGTGCCAGCAGTGATACTGGTGAGGGGAGGGACGAGCAGTACTTC | CASSDTGEGRDEQYF
TRBJ2-3 | TRBD2 | TRBV19 | NA | TGTGCCAGTAGTTCTATGACTAGCGGGAGATCTAGCACAGATACGCAGTATTTT | CASSSMTSGRSSTDTQYF